This T cell receptor (beta chain) was recorded in a study of blood T cell repertoires in COVID-19 (dated by TCRdb to 2019 to 2021). Turning to the overall study: Samples covering the acute and convalescent phases of COVID-19 were provided by collaborators in the United States, Italy and Spain. The prospective study material was composed of cDNA or gDNA derived from T cells, B-cell-depleted T cells, or PBMCs. Subjects who had been exposed to COVID-19, were actively infected with it, or had recovered from it provided the deeply sampled blood TCRbeta repertoires that made up the dataset. The repertoires were made available in a free public database intended to serve as a resource for research on the immune response to SARS-CoV-2. Samples were obtained from the ongoing ImmuneRACE study (first 160 participants) and from some 1,300 subjects provided by 6 global collaborators. Nearly every sample came with metadata listing a de-identified subject ID, COVID-19 status, age in years and sex. HLA class I and class II types, where available, came from metadata supplied by the sample provider rather than from assay-based typing. Beyond this particular receptor, the publication reports: Clinical and demographic metadata were provided uncurated, with the amount varying by source and participant.

Its CDR3 holds 14 amino acids, cysteine through phenylalanine. The only DNA kept is the CDR3, 42 bases in frame from the first base. CDR1 MNHEY and CDR2 SMNVEV were looked up in the germline V gene (reference sequence). V loses 3 bases, J loses 0 bases, and the germline ends lie 9 bases apart. On this clone itself: The antigen this receptor binds is unknown. No qualities accompany the bases; no much larger clone lies one base away.

The immunoSEQ Assay, a bias-controlled multiplex PCR, was used to amplify TCRbeta CDR3 regions from genomic DNA. Processing in the source paper ran as follows. The number of nucleated cells in each sample was estimated by amplification of reference gene primers within the assay. To quantify the absolute abundance of each unique TCRbeta CDR3 rearrangement, sequence reads were collapsed and filtered. For each sample, productive Simpson clonality was calculated as the square root of Simpson's diversity index across productive rearrangements. Here the immuneACCESS table is served through TCRdb, limited to in-frame sequences with V and J called. Missing clones are a known gap in these copies; in checked studies unresolved V genes cover under half, and the rest lacks a known reason. The V and J calls and clone size are taken from that table; D and trimming were inferred from the DNA. In this sample the table shows fewer than 70,000 clones, 70% to 90% of which occur a single time. The top ten hold approximately 15% of the sample.

One collaborating source in Seattle enrolled patients during active infection and followed them longitudinally through the course of disease. Each collaborating institution followed its own protocols to collect whole blood in K2EDTA tubes. For TCRbeta analysis, collaborators shipped samples as frozen whole blood, isolated PBMCs, or DNA extracted from either of those sample types. The chain joins TRBV27 to TRBJ2-7, with no confidently assigned D gene. Sample: peripheral blood. The receptor was isolated from a man between 35 and 55 years old with COVID-19, enrolled during active disease. The CDR3 reads as follows: CASSLRRNSYEQYF. The DNA sequence is TGTGCCAGCAGTTTGCGGCGGAACTCCTACGAGCAGTACTTC.